This TCR beta chain is drawn from a study of cytomegalovirus exposure and HLA in healthy donors. Study observations and caveats: According to the study, roughly 180 TCR beta chains were cytomegalovirus-associated. One later analysis, an examination of the 120 validation repertoires, found that first-cohort TCR clusters tended to co-occur in them. Three CMV-associated chains proved CMV antigen-specific in vitro.

The CDR3 has 14 amino acids. Trimming removed 7 bases from V and 0 bases from J, with 9 bases in between. Germline CDR1 reads LNHDA; CDR2 reads SQIVND (reference sequence). Profiled with immunoSEQ multiplex PCR; TCRdb holds only in-frame clones, not every one. The sample holds fewer than 200,000 clones; more than 75% are singletons and the top ten take roughly 1.4%. As to this clone: What it recognizes is unknown.

Donors came from a validation cohort of some 130 subjects, distinct from the first 666-subject cohort. Sequenced sample: PBMCs. This TCR derives from a woman in her thirties in good health and CMV-seronegative. The chain joins TRBV19 to TRBJ1-4; D is unclear. The CDR3: CASTVRPTNEKLFF. In nucleotides, the CDR3 is TGTGCCAGTACGGTCAGGCCAACTAATGAAAAACTGTTTTTT. The full variable domain, in which reference TRBV19 and TRBJ1-4 provide the parts outside the CDR3, is DGGITQSPKYLFRKEGQNVTLSCEQNLNHDAMYWYRQDPGQGLRLIYYSQIVNDFQKGDIAEGYSVSREKKESFPLTVTSAQKNPTAFYLCASTVRPTNEKLFFGSGTQLSVL.